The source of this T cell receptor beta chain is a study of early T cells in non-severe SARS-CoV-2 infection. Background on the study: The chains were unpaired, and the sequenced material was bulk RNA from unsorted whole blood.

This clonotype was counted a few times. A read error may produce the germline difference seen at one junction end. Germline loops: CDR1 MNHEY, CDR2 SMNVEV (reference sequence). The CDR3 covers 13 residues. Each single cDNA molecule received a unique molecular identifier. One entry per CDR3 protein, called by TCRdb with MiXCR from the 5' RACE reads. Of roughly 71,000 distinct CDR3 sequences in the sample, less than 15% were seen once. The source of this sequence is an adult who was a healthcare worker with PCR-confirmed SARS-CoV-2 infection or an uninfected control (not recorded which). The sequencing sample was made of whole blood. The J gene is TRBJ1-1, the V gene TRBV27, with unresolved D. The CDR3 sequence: CASSLLGTGPAHF. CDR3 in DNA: TGTGCCAGCAGTCTACTGGGAACGGGCCCGGCTCACTTT.